These 30 T cell receptor beta chains came from one sample sequenced in a study of post-analysis software for immune sequencing data. Overall study findings and caveats: Patients had higher frequencies than controls of about five TRBV segments, including TRBV5-6, TRBV5-1 and TRBV20-1.

Their target antigens are unknown. Unique molecular identifiers had been added to the TCR beta cDNA libraries. MiXCR was run by TCRdb on the PCR reads, yielding one entry per CDR3 protein. The sample has about 620,000 distinct CDR3 sequences; 44% are singletons. The specimen sequenced was blood. These receptors originate from a girl aged 5-17 years with multiple sclerosis.

V usage is TRBV27 and J usage is TRBJ1-1; 7 positions agree with TRBD1. This CDR3 is 13 amino acids long. Germline CDR1 MNHEY, CDR2 SMNVEV (reference sequence). With V trimmed by 6 bases and J by 7 bases, 8 bases remained unmatched. Here the CDR3 DNA reads TGTGCCAGCAGGAACAGGGGACCGGATGAAGCTTTCTTT. Encoded protein: CASRNRGPDEAFF.

This clonotype was counted a few times. The CDR3 here is CASSEGTAYEQYF. For the CDR3, the DNA is TGTGCCAGCAGTGAGGGGACGGCCTACGAGCAGTACTTC. V gene TRBV6-1 combines with J gene TRBJ2-4; perhaps D is TRBD1 or TRBD2 (5 bases each). Gene TRBJ2-7 matches the end of the DNA better, so the J call may be wrong. The CDR3 sequence is 13 residues long. CDR1 and CDR2 (germline): MNHNS, SASEGT.

The J gene is TRBJ2-3, the V gene TRBV6-5, with 8 bases lining up with TRBD2. Per the germline V gene, CDR1 is MNHEY and CDR2 is SVGAGI. The trim removed 0 bases at V and 0 bases at J, leaving 5 bases unmatched. CDR3 length: 17 residues. CDR3 sequence: CASSYSKRGGSTDTQYF. CDR3 sequence (DNA): TGTGCCAGCAGTTACTCTAAACGGGGGGGAAGCACAGATACGCAGTATTTT.

The chain joins TRBV24-1 to TRBJ2-1; 14 nucleotides match TRBD2. Looked up from germline, CDR1 is KGHDR and CDR2 is SFDVKD. The CDR3 totals 18 residues. The ends lost 3 bases at V and 4 bases at J; junction bases unmatched: 7. CDR3 region: CATSDPGTSGRDYNEQFF. CDR3 nucleotide sequence: TGTGCCACCAGTGATCCCGGGACTAGCGGGAGAGATTACAATGAGCAGTTCTTC.

The rearrangement joins TRBV10-3 to TRBJ1-2, with D possibly TRBD1 on 5 matching bases. Trimming took 0 bases from V and 7 from J, leaving 9 bases between them. This CDR3 region has 13 residues. In germline, CDR1 is ENHRY, CDR2 SYGVKD. For the CDR3, the DNA is TGTGCCATCAGTGAGTCTTCAGGGCCTGGCTACACCTTC. Translation: CAISESSGPGYTF.

This CDR3 reads CASSLGYRGARGYGYTF. DNA of the CDR3: TGTGCCAGCAGCTTAGGTTACAGGGGCGCCAGGGGCTATGGCTACACCTTC. V usage is TRBV7-6 and J usage is TRBJ1-2, with 7 positions matching TRBD1. J lost 4 bases, V lost 1 base, and 12 bases had no gene match. Germline CDR1 SGHVS, CDR2 FNYEAQ. This CDR3 contains 17 residues.

This clonotype was seen a single time. The V gene is TRBV20-1, the J gene TRBJ2-7, with 11 bases matching TRBD2. Germline V gene data show CDR1 as DFQATT and CDR2 as SNEGSKA (reference sequence). CDR3 length: 12 amino acids. The J segment lost 6 bases and the V segment lost 5 bases, leaving 3 bases of the junction unmatched. Here the CDR3 DNA reads TGCAGTGCTGGGACTAGCGGTCGCGAGCAGTACTTC. Translated, it gives CSAGTSGREQYF.

The chain joins TRBV18 to TRBJ2-1; the match to TRBD1 covers 8 bases. The CDR3 runs to 15 residues. The J segment lost 5 bases and the V segment lost 6 bases, leaving 9 bases of the junction unmatched. Germline loops: CDR1 KGHSH, CDR2 LQKENI. The CDR3 region has the DNA TGTGCCAGCTCGCCTAATACAGGGGGGCACAATGAGCAGTTCTTC. Translating it yields CASSPNTGGHNEQFF. Using reference TRBV18 and TRBJ2-1 for the parts outside the CDR3, the full variable domain is NAGVMQNPRHLVRRRGQEARLRCSPMKGHSHVYWYRQLPEEGLKFMVYLQKENIIDESGMPKERFSAEFPKEGPSILRIQQVVRGDSAAYFCASSPNTGGHNEQFFGPGTRLTVL.

In this sample, this clonotype turned up a few times. V and J are TRBV5-5 and TRBJ2-7; 8 bases agree with TRBD1. The CDR3 sequence is 15 residues long. After removal of 0 bases from V and 4 bases from J, the junction contained 6 bases not matched to a gene. From germline, CDR1 is SGHKS and CDR2 YYEKEE (reference sequence). CDR3 in DNA: TGTGCCAGCAGCTTGGCGGCAGGGGGCCGGTACGAGCAGTACTTC. Residues: CASSLAAGGRYEQYF.

This clonotype was observed a few times. The chain carries TRBV5-1 and TRBJ2-3; D ambiguous. The CDR3 length is 14 residues. Trimming removed 10 bases at V and 0 bases at J, with 15 bases between. Germline CDR1 reads SGHRS; CDR2 reads YFSETQ. This chain's CDR3 is CAGKEQPSTDTQYF. The DNA for the CDR3 is TGCGCCGGAAAGGAACAGCCGAGCACAGATACGCAGTATTTT.

V is TRBV5-1 and J is TRBJ1-1; 8 bases are shared with TRBD1. The CDR3 sequence is 16 residues long. The germline CDR1 and CDR2 sequences are SGHRS and YFSETQ. Trimming cost V 4 bases and J 5 bases; bases outside gene matches: 13. The CDR3 DNA reads TGCGCCAGCAGCCATGAGGCGGGACAGGTGTTTACTGAAGCTTTCTTT. It is translated as CASSHEAGQVFTEAFF.

The gene calls are TRBV10-3 and TRBJ1-1, with no clear D. The CDR3 consists of 13 residues. The germline V gene encodes CDR1 ENHRY and CDR2 SYGVKD. Between the trimmed V and J ends, which lost 2 bases and 4 bases, there was a span of 8 bases. This chain's CDR3 is CAISEEVGTEAFF. The CDR3 nucleotides are TGTGCCATCAGTGAGGAGGTGGGCACTGAAGCTTTCTTT.

This clonotype was recorded many times. This sequence joins TRBV12-3 or TRBV12-4 and TRBJ2-3; unclear D gene. V lost 4 bases, J lost 2 bases, and 4 bases lay in between. The CDR3 length is 12 residues. The CDR3 DNA reads as TGTGCCAGCAGTTCTGACACAGATACGCAGTATTTT. Translating it yields CASSSDTDTQYF.

The chain employs TRBV20-1 and TRBJ2-5; 10 bases agree with TRBD2. Trimming cost V 7 bases and J 1 base; bases outside gene matches: 3. The length of the CDR3 is 13 residues. Germline V CDR1 and CDR2: DFQATT, SNEGSKA (reference sequence). CDR3 nucleotide sequence: TGCAGTGGATCTAGCGGGGGCCAAGAGACCCAGTACTTC. Translating it yields CSGSSGGQETQYF.

Remarks on this clonotype: Since the CDR3 does not end with the conserved phenylalanine or tryptophan, this likely comes from a read error. The CDR3 DNA reads TGTGCCAGCAGCAGGACAGGGGAGGAGGGCTACACCTGC. Translating it yields CASSRTGEEGYTC. This rearrangement joins TRBV12-3 or TRBV12-4 to TRBJ1-2, with 9 bases lining up with TRBD1. V shed 6 bases, J shed 8 bases, and the junction held 7 bases outside the gene matches. The CDR3 has 13 residues.

The chain employs TRBV12-3 or TRBV12-4 and TRBJ2-5, with D maybe TRBD1 (5 bases). The CDR3 has 14 residues. The V gene lost 2 bases and the J gene lost 1 base, with 8 bases spanning the gap. CDR3 bases: TGTGCCAGCAGTTTACAGGGCTCCCAAGAGACCCAGTACTTC. This codes for CASSLQGSQETQYF.

The chain carries TRBV12-3 or TRBV12-4 and TRBJ1-1; D might be TRBD1 (5 bases). Trimming removed 6 bases at V and 4 bases at J, with 15 bases between. The length of the CDR3 is 14 residues. CDR3 sequence: CASRPLGGRTEAFF. The CDR3, as DNA: TGTGCCAGCAGACCACTCGGGGGACGCACTGAAGCTTTCTTT.

CDR3 loop: CASSTLTSGITDTQYF. DNA of the CDR3: TGTGCCAGCAGTACACTCACTAGCGGGATAACAGATACGCAGTATTTT. The chain recombines TRBV7-8 with TRBJ2-3; 10 bases fit TRBD2. This CDR3 region has 16 residues. V was pared by 6 bases and J by 3 bases, with 9 bases of the junction left unmatched. The germline V gene encodes CDR1 SGHVS and CDR2 FQNEAQ.

This clonotype turned up a few times. The chain carries TRBV29-1 and TRBJ1-1; D gene uncertain. V was cut by 4 bases and J by 1 base, with 4 bases left in between. This CDR3 region has 11 residues. Looked up from germline, CDR1 is SQVTM and CDR2 is ANQGSEA. This chain's CDR3 is CSVAPNTEAFF. For the CDR3, the DNA is TGCAGCGTTGCGCCGAACACTGAAGCTTTCTTT. The full variable domain, with the rest looked up from reference TRBV29-1 and TRBJ1-1, is SAVISQKPSRDICQRGTSLTIQCQVDSQVTMMFWYRQQPGQSLTLIATANQGSEATYESGFVIDKFPISRPNLTFSTLTVSNMSPEDSSIYLCSVAPNTEAFFGQGTRLTVV.

V gene TRBV6-6 combines with J gene TRBJ1-1; 8 bases map to TRBD1. The CDR3 runs to 14 residues. Germline V gene sequence: CDR1 MNHNY, CDR2 SVGAGI (reference sequence). With V trimmed by 5 bases and J by 3 bases, 5 bases remained unmatched. The CDR3 reads CASSDRGGDTEAFF. The DNA for the CDR3 is TGTGCCAGCAGTGACAGGGGTGGGGACACTGAAGCTTTCTTT.

This chain joins TRBV6-5 and TRBJ2-3, with 7 nucleotides matching TRBD2. Trimming cost V 5 bases and J 0 bases; bases outside gene matches: 8. The CDR3 has 16 amino acids. Germline V gives CDR1 MNHEY, CDR2 SVGAGI. The CDR3 sequence: CASSPFWGGSTDTQYF. CDR3 bases: TGTGCCAGCAGTCCCTTTTGGGGGGGGAGCACAGATACGCAGTATTTT.

The chain employs TRBV12-3 or TRBV12-4 and TRBJ2-3; D is undetermined. V lost 4 bases to trimming and J lost 7 bases, with 6 bases between them. This CDR3 comprises 11 residues. The CDR3 DNA follows: TGTGCCAGCAGTTCCACTTATACGCAGTATTTT. The encoded protein is CASSSTYTQYF.

This chain connects TRBV2 to TRBJ2-3, with D perhaps TRBD2 (6 bases). V lost 5 bases to trimming and J lost 2 bases, with 17 bases between them. Germline V CDR1 and CDR2: SNHLY, FYNNEI. The CDR3 is made up of 16 amino acids. CDR3 nucleotide sequence: TGTGCCAGCAGTTCGGGACTCCTACTACTCACAGATACGCAGTATTTT. This gives the protein CASSSGLLLLTDTQYF.

This clonotype has a handful of counts. The chain links TRBV11-3 to TRBJ2-4; the match to TRBD2 covers 8 bases. The CDR3 is 12 amino acids. V trimming: 4 bases; J trimming: 9 bases; junction bases outside the gene matches: 2. In germline, CDR1 is SGHNT, CDR2 YENEEA. The DNA of the CDR3 is TGTGCCAGCAGCTCACGGGGGGGCATTCAGTACTTC. Amino acid sequence: CASSSRGGIQYF.

The V gene is TRBV28, the J gene TRBJ2-5; TRBD1 agrees at 10 bases. The CDR3 is 15 amino acids. The V and J ends lost 8 bases and 3 bases, in that order; junction bases with no gene match: 9. Germline CDR1 and CDR2: MDHEN and SYDVKM. The CDR3 nucleotides read TGTGCCAGCGGTGGATGGGGGACAGGGGAAGAGACCCAGTACTTC. Its protein product is CASGGWGTGEETQYF.

The chain is built from TRBV21-1 and TRBJ2-7. TRBV21-1 has pseudogene status. The CDR3 has 17 residues. In DNA, the CDR3 is TGTGCCAGCAGCAAAGCTGGGAACTACCATAGCTCCTACGAGCAGTACTTC. It yields the protein CASSKAGNYHSSYEQYF.

The rearrangement uses TRBV12-3 or TRBV12-4 and TRBJ2-1; 7 positions agree with TRBD1. This CDR3 has 14 residues. After removal of 4 bases from V and 5 bases from J, the junction contained 5 bases not matched to a gene. DNA for the CDR3: TGTGCCAGCAGTTGGCGAGGGGGCGACAATGAGCAGTTCTTC. Encoded protein: CASSWRGGDNEQFF.

This clonotype was seen more than once but under ten times. The J gene is TRBJ1-2, the V gene TRBV4-1, with D unresolved. Germline-derived CDR1 and CDR2 are MGHRA and YSYEKL. The length of the CDR3 is 14 residues. Trimming took 1 base from V and 3 from J, leaving 9 bases between them. The CDR3 sequence is CASSQVPGDYGYTF. The CDR3 nucleotides are TGCGCCAGCAGCCAAGTACCAGGCGACTATGGCTACACCTTC.

The chain is built from TRBV27 and TRBJ2-7; a possible D gene is TRBD1 (5 bases). Looked up from germline, CDR1 is MNHEY and CDR2 is SMNVEV (reference sequence). The CDR3 contains 14 residues. V lost 6 bases to trimming and J lost 0 bases, with 12 bases between them. In DNA, the CDR3 is TGTGCCAGCAGCTTCAAAAGGGGCTCCTACGAGCAGTACTTC. It specifies CASSFKRGSYEQYF.

This clonotype was seen more than once but under ten times. The chain combines TRBV11-2 with TRBJ2-1; 8 nucleotides match TRBD1. Germline trimming cut 5 bases from V and 6 bases from J; bases unmatched to any gene: 6. The V gene's germline CDR1 is SGHAT and CDR2 FQNNGV. This CDR3 region has 14 residues. For the CDR3, the DNA is TGTGCCAGCAGCCCGCAGGGGGCTGCCAATGAGCAGTTCTTC. Protein: CASSPQGAANEQFF.